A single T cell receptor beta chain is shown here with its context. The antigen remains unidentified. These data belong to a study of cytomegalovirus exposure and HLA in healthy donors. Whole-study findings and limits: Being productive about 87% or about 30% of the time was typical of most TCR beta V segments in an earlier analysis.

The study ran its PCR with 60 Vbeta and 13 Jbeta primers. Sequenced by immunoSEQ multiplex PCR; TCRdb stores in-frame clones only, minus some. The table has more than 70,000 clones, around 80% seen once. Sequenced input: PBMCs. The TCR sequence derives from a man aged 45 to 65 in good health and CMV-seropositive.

The CDR3, as DNA: TGTGCTAGTGGTCCCCCTCCTAGCGGGAGAACAGATACGCAGTATTTT. Amino acids: CASGPPPSGRTDTQYF. The chain carries TRBV12-5 and TRBJ2-3; TRBD2 matches 10 bases. There are 16 residues in the CDR3. Trimming cost V 5 bases and J 3 bases; bases outside gene matches: 8. Germline assignment: CDR1 LGHNT and CDR2 FRNRAP.